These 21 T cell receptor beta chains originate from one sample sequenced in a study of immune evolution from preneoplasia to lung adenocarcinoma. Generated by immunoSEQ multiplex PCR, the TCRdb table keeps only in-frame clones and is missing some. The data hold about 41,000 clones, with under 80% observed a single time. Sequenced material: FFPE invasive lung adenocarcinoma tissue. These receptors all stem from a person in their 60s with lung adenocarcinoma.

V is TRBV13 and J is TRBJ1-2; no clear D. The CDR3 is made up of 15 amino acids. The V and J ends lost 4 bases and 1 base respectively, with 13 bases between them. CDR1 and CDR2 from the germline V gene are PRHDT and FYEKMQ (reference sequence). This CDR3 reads CASSSRRTLNYGYTF. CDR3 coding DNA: TGTGCCAGCAGCTCGCGCAGGACCCTTAACTATGGCTACACCTTC.

The chain's CDR3 is CASSLGDTDTQYF. DNA for the CDR3: TGTGCCAGCAGCTTAGGAGACACAGATACGCAGTATTTT. The chain carries TRBV7-6 and TRBJ2-3; no clear D gene. Germline V gene sequence: CDR1 SGHVS, CDR2 FNYEAQ. Trimming pared 1 base from V and 2 bases from J, leaving 4 bases between. The CDR3 consists of 13 residues.

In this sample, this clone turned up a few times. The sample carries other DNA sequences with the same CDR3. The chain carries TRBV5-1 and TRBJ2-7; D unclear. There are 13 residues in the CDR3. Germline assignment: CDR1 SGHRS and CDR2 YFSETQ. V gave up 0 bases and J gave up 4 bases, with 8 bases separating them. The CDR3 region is CASSLEGLYEQYF. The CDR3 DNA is TGCGCCAGCAGCTTGGAGGGCTTATACGAGCAGTACTTC.

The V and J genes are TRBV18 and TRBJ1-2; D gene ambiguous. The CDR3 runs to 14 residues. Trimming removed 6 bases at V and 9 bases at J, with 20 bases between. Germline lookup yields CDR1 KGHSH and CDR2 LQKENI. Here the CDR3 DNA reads TGTGCCAGCTCCCCCCCTGACACGACCGGGCGCTACACCTTC. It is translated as CASSPPDTTGRYTF.

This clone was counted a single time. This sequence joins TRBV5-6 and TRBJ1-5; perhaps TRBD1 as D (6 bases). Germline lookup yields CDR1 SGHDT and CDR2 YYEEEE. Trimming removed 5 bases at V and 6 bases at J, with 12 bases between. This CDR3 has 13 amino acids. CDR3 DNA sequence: TGTGCCAGCAGTCGGGGGGCGAGTCAGCCCCAGCATTTT. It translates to CASSRGASQPQHF. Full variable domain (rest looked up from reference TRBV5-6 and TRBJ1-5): DAGVTQSPTHLIKTRGQQVTLRCSPKSGHDTVSWYQQALGQGPQFIFQYYEEEERQRGNFPDRFSGHQFPNYSSELNVNALLLGDSALYLCASSRGASQPQHFGDGTRLSIL.

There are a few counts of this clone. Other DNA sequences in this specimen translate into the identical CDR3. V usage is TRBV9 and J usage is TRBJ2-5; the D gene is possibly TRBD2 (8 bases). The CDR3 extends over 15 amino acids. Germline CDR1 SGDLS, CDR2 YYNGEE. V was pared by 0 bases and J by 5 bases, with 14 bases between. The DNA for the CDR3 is TGTGCCAGCAGCGTAGCTGCGGGGGGACAGGAGACCCAGTACTTC. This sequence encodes CASSVAAGGQETQYF.

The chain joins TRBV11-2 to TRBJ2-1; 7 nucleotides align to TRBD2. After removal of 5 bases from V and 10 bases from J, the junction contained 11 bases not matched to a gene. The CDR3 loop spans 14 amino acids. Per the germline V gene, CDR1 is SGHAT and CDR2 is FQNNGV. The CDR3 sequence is CASSPTSRGLEQFF. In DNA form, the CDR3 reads TGTGCCAGCAGCCCGACTAGCAGAGGGTTGGAGCAGTTCTTC.

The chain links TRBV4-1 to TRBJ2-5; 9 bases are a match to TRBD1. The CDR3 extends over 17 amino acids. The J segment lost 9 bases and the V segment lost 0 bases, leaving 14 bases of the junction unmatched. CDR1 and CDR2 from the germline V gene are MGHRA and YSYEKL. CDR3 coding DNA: TGCGCCAGCAGCCAAGATTTAAGGCTGGGGACAGGGAAGTCCCAGTACTTC. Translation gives CASSQDLRLGTGKSQYF.

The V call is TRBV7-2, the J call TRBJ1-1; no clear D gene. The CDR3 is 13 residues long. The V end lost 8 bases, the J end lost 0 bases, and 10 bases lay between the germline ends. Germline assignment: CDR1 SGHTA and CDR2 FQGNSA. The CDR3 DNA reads TGTGCCAGCCGCGACGGGATGAACACTGAAGCTTTCTTT. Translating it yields CASRDGMNTEAFF.

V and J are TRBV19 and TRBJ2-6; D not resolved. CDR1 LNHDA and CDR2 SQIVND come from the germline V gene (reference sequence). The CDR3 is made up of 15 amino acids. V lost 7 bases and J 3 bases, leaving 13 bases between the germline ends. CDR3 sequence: CASKIGWGGANVLTF. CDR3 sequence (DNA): TGTGCCAGTAAGATAGGCTGGGGTGGGGCCAACGTCCTGACTTTC. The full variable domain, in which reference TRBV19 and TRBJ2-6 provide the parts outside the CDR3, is DGGITQSPKYLFRKEGQNVTLSCEQNLNHDAMYWYRQDPGQGLRLIYYSQIVNDFQKGDIAEGYSVSREKKESFPLTVTSAQKNPTAFYLCASKIGWGGANVLTFGAGSRLTVL.

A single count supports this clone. CDR3 sequence: CASSVVGSRTDTQYF. The CDR3 nucleotides are TGTGCCAGCAGCGTAGTAGGGTCCCGCACAGATACGCAGTATTTT. The chain recombines TRBV9 with TRBJ2-3; D gene uncertain. V was trimmed by 0 bases and J by 1 base, leaving 9 bases between them. CDR3 length: 15 residues. Per the germline V gene, CDR1 is SGDLS and CDR2 is YYNGEE.

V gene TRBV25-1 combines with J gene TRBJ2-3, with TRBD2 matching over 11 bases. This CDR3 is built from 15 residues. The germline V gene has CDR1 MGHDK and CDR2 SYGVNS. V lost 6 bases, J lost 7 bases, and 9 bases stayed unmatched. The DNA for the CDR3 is TGTGCCAGCAGGAAGGGCGGGACTAGCGGACATACGCAGTATTTT. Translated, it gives CASRKGGTSGHTQYF.

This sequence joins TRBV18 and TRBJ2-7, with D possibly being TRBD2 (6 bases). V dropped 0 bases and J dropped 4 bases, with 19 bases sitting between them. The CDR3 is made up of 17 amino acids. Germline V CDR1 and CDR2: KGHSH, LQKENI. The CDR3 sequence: CASSPPGGRPSVYEQYF. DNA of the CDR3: TGTGCCAGCTCACCACCGGGGGGTAGACCCTCAGTTTACGAGCAGTACTTC.

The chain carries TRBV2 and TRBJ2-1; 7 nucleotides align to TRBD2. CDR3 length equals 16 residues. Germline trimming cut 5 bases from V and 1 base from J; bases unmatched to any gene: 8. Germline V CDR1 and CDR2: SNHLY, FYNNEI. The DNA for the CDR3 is TGTGCCAGCAGTTCCCTTCTAGCGGTATCCTACAATGAGCAGTTCTTC. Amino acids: CASSSLLAVSYNEQFF.

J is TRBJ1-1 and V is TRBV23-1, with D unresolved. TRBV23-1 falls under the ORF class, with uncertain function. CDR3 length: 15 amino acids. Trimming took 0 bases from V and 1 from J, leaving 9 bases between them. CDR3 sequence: CASSQSKSRNTEAFF. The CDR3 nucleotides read TGCGCCAGCAGTCAATCTAAATCCAGGAACACTGAAGCTTTCTTT.

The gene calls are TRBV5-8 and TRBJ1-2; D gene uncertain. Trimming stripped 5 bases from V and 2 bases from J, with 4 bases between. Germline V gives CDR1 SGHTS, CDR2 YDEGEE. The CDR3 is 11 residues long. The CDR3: CASRPNYGYTF. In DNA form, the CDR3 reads TGTGCCAGCAGGCCAAACTATGGCTACACCTTC.

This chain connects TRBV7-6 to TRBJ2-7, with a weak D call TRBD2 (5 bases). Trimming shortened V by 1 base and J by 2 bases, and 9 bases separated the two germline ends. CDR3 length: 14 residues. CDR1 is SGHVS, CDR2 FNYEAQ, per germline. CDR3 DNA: TGTGCCAGCAGCTTAGGCGGGCTAGCCTACGAGCAGTACTTC. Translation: CASSLGGLAYEQYF.

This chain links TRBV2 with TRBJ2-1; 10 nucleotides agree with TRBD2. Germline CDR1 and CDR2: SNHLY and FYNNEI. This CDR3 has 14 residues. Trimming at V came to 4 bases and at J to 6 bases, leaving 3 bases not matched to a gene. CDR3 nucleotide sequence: TGTGCCAGCAGTGTCCCTAGCGGGAGCAATGAGCAGTTCTTC. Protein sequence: CASSVPSGSNEQFF.

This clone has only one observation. In nucleotides, the CDR3 is TGCGCCAGCAGCCAACAGAGACAGAACACTGAAGCTTTCTTT. It yields the protein CASSQQRQNTEAFF. The chain is built from TRBV4-1 and TRBJ1-1; no firm D call. This CDR3 has 14 residues. With 2 bases removed from V and 1 base from J, the gap between germline ends came to 8 bases. Per the germline V gene, CDR1 is MGHRA and CDR2 is YSYEKL.

CDR3 bases: TGTGCCAGCAGTGAAGACAATGGACAGCCCCAGCATTTT. This translates into CASSEDNGQPQHF. The chain has TRBV2 and TRBJ1-5; D not certain. V lost 1 base to trimming and J lost 7 bases, with 8 bases between them. Germline V lookup: CDR1 SNHLY, CDR2 FYNNEI. CDR3 length equals 13 residues.

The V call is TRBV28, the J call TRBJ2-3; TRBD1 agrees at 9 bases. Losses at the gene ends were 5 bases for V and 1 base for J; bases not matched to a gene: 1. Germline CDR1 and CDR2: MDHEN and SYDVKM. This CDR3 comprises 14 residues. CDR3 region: CASSRQGGTDTQYF. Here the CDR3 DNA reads TGTGCCAGCAGTCGACAGGGGGGCACAGATACGCAGTATTTT.